This note documents a single T cell receptor beta chain sequence. Trimming removed 3 bases from V and 2 bases from J, with 14 bases in between. Germline CDR1 reads DFQATT; CDR2 reads SNEGSKA (reference sequence). There are 14 residues in the CDR3. The data derive from a study of T cells in Graves' hyperthyroidism and ophthalmopathy. RNA transcripts gave rise to amplified TCR beta CDR3 regions. The TCR CDR3 first-round RT-PCR relied on the HTBI primer set. MiXCR, applied by TCRdb to the multiplex PCR reads, yields one record per CDR3 protein. Here the sample spans some 400,000 distinct CDR3 sequences, around an eighth being singletons.

The source of this sequence is a man in his thirties or forties with Graves' hyperthyroidism that later progressed to Graves' ophthalmopathy. The V and J genes are TRBV20-1 and TRBJ2-7; D is ambiguous. The material sequenced was blood. CDR3 DNA: TGCAGTGCTAGCTGGGGTACTACTACCTACGAGCAGTACTTC. Its protein is CSASWGTTTYEQYF.